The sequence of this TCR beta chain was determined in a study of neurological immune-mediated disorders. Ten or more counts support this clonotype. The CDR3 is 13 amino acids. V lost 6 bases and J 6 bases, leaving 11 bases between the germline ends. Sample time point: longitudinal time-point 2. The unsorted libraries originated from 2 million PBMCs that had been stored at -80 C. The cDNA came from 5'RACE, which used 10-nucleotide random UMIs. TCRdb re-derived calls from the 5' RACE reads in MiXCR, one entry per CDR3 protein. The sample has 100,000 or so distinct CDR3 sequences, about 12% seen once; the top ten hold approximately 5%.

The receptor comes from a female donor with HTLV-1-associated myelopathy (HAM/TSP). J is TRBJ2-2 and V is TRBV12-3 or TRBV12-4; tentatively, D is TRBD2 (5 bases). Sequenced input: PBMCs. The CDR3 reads CASRRLFSGELFF. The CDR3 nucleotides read TGTGCCAGCAGGCGACTATTTTCCGGGGAGCTGTTTTTT.